This T cell receptor beta chain emerged from a study of cytomegalovirus exposure and HLA in healthy donors. Study-level background: Drawn from HLA-typed donors, tens of millions of unique TCRs were held in an early data release.

J gave up 9 bases and V 3 bases, and 15 bases lay outside the gene matches. The CDR3 has 16 amino acids. Germline CDR1 is LGHNA and CDR2 is YSLEER. As concerns this clone: The antigen remains undetermined.

Study-wide results and limits: Cytomegalovirus-associated TCR beta chains were listed, numbering under 200.

Both 60 Vbeta primers and 13 Jbeta primers went into the PCR. Per the authors' pipeline: Later work found 80 million or so unique TCR beta chains, with some 11 million shared. TCRdb's copy holds only in-frame clones and misses some; the assay was immunoSEQ multiplex PCR. D and trimming come from the DNA, and the V and J calls and clone size come from that table. The sample lists tens of thousands of clones, 79% occurring once. This TCR was recovered from a woman between 25 and 40 years old in good health and CMV-seronegative. The genes are TRBV4-3 and TRBJ2-7, with 9 bases matching TRBD1. The sample was PBMCs. For the CDR3, the DNA is TGCGCCAGCAGCCACATACTGGGACAGGGAGAAAATCGGCAGTACTTC. As protein: CASSHILGQGENRQYF.